A single T cell receptor (beta chain) is shown here with its context. This record belongs to a study of cytomegalovirus exposure and HLA in healthy donors. Germline V gene data show CDR1 as LNHDA and CDR2 as SQIVND (reference sequence). V was shortened by 3 bases and J by 7 bases, with 18 bases between the two germline ends. This CDR3 contains 15 residues. This PCR relied on a set of 60 Vbeta primers and 13 Jbeta primers. Repertoires were generated with immunoSEQ multiplex PCR, while TCRdb's copy carries only in-frame clones and drops some. The sample lists 85,000 to 100,000 clones, around 80% occurring once.

Sequenced input: PBMCs. The sequence came from a man under 40 in good health and CMV-seronegative. V and J are TRBV19 and TRBJ1-2; D might be TRBD1 (5 bases). This chain's CDR3 is CASSIGGTEAAGYTF. CDR3 DNA sequence: TGTGCCAGTAGTATTGGAGGGACTGAGGCCGCTGGCTACACCTTC. The full variable domain, its missing parts supplied by reference TRBV19 and TRBJ1-2, is DGGITQSPKYLFRKEGQNVTLSCEQNLNHDAMYWYRQDPGQGLRLIYYSQIVNDFQKGDIAEGYSVSREKKESFPLTVTSAQKNPTAFYLCASSIGGTEAAGYTFGSGTRLTVV.